This T cell receptor beta chain was identified in a study of monozygotic twins with cystic fibrosis. In the study overall: Roughly 2.8 micrograms of fragmented DNA underwent about 14 PCR cycles for library preparation.

TCRdb's copy holds only in-frame clones and misses some; the assay was immunoSEQ multiplex PCR. Of about 39,000 clones listed, 75% to 95% are singletons. This CDR3 contains 10 residues. V shed 10 bases and J shed 4 bases, with 2 bases lying between them. Germline V gene lookup returns CDR1 MNHEY and CDR2 SMNVEV (reference sequence). This clonotype originated in a boy between 2 and 10 years old with cystic fibrosis. The sequencing sample was made of blood. The chain combines TRBV27 with TRBJ2-6; D call uncertain. The CDR3 DNA follows: TGTGCCACCGGGGCCAACGTCCTGACTTTC. This translates into CATGANVLTF. The full variable domain, in which reference TRBV27 and TRBJ2-6 provide the parts outside the CDR3, is EAQVTQNPRYLITVTGKKLTVTCSQNMNHEYMSWYRQDPGLGLRQIYYSMNVEVTDKGDVPEGYKVSRKEKRNFPLILESPSPNQTSLYFCATGANVLTFGAGSRLTVL.